One sample yielded the 16 T cell receptor beta chains listed below, sequenced in a study of spatial heterogeneity in lung cancer (dated by TCRdb to about 2019). To prepare the library, 5' RACE was applied. This sample was sequenced with a NextSeq 500. TCRdb cleaned the public reads at Q25 with fastp, built clones with MiXCR and kept in-frame beta chains. Rows with one shared CDR3 protein collapse into an entry with the most common genes and DNA. The sample has 30,000 to 45,000 distinct CDR3 sequences on record, 7.5% of them singletons. The ten most abundant clones make up under 30% of the sample. Per the publication, the time point label means: sample taken at primary tumor resection. The specimen comprised PBMCs, sampled at surgery. All receptors derive from a male donor with early-stage non-small cell lung cancer.

This clonotype has a handful of counts. The J gene is TRBJ1-1, the V gene TRBV15, with TRBD1 as a possible D gene (6 bases). The ends were cut back, 5 bases at V and 1 base at J, with 17 bases in the middle. CDR3 size: 16 residues. Germline V gene lookup returns CDR1 LNHNV and CDR2 YYDKDF (reference sequence). The CDR3 coding sequence is TGTGCCACCAGCGAACCGGGAACCAGGGGGAACACTGAAGCTTTCTTT. Protein: CATSEPGTRGNTEAFF.

This clonotype has ten or more counts. The V call is TRBV2, the J call TRBJ2-2; D is uncertain. The CDR3 runs 12 residues. The germline gives CDR1 SNHLY, CDR2 FYNNEI. V was cut by 7 bases and J by 5 bases, with 8 bases left in between. The CDR3 DNA follows: TGTGCCAGCAAGGTCGGGACCGGGGAGCTGTTTTTT. This sequence encodes CASKVGTGELFF.

V usage is TRBV12-3 or TRBV12-4 and J usage is TRBJ1-5; D not resolved. Trimming pared 6 bases from V and 5 bases from J, leaving 14 bases between. There are 14 residues in the CDR3. In DNA form, the CDR3 reads TGTGCCAGCAGCACGGCCGGAGGCGATCAGCCCCAGCATTTT. It translates to CASSTAGGDQPQHF.

This clonotype was observed many times. The CDR3 bases are TGTGCCAGCAGCCAAGGTGCGGTCTTAGCCAAAAACATTCAGTACTTC. Encoded protein: CASSQGAVLAKNIQYF. V gene TRBV3-1 combines with J gene TRBJ2-4; unclear D gene. Trimming took off 1 base at V and 0 bases at J, with 10 bases between the two ends. The CDR3 is 16 residues long. Germline V lookup: CDR1 LGHDT, CDR2 YNNKEL (reference sequence).

The chain carries TRBV5-4 and TRBJ1-5; D not resolved. Germline V gene sequence: CDR1 SGHNT, CDR2 YYREEE (reference sequence). Trimming cost V 0 bases and J 0 bases, with 4 bases left between them. The length of the CDR3 is 14 residues. For the CDR3, the DNA is TGTGCCAGCAGCTTGGGACCTAGCAATCAGCCCCAGCATTTT. Its translation is CASSLGPSNQPQHF.

This clonotype has a count of ten or more. J is TRBJ2-3 and V is TRBV5-6; 10 nucleotides agree with TRBD2. Germline loops: CDR1 SGHDT, CDR2 YYEEEE. With 1 base clipped from V and 3 bases from J, the junction kept 2 bases outside the gene matches. The CDR3 is made up of 15 amino acids. The CDR3 loop reads CASSLTSGVTDTQYF. The CDR3 nucleotides are TGTGCCAGCAGCTTGACTAGCGGGGTTACAGATACGCAGTATTTT.

The chain recombines TRBV14 with TRBJ2-1; D call uncertain. From germline, CDR1 is SGHDN and CDR2 FVKESK. The CDR3 is made up of 13 amino acids. Trimming took off 1 base at V and 6 bases at J, with 7 bases between the two ends. The CDR3 region is CASSQVARNEQFF. The CDR3 DNA sequence: TGTGCCAGCAGCCAAGTCGCTCGCAATGAGCAGTTCTTC.

Many counts were recorded for this clonotype. The V call is TRBV5-6, the J call TRBJ2-7; D possibly uses TRBD1 or TRBD2 (5 bases each). Germline V lookup: CDR1 SGHDT, CDR2 YYEEEE. This CDR3 has 14 residues. The ends were cut back, 2 bases at V and 0 bases at J, with 9 bases in the middle. CDR3 DNA sequence: TGTGCCAGCAGCTTCGGGGACCCCTCCTACGAGCAGTACTTC. It translates to CASSFGDPSYEQYF.

This clonotype has a count of ten or more. The chain is built from TRBV6-6 and TRBJ2-7; TRBD1 is a possible D gene (6 bases). This CDR3 region has 14 residues. V was cut by 5 bases and J by 2 bases, with 13 bases left in between. Germline loops: CDR1 MNHNY, CDR2 SVGAGI (reference sequence). The CDR3 DNA follows: TGTGCCAGCAGTACGGACAGAACCGCCTACGAGCAGTACGTC. Amino acids: CASSTDRTAYEQYV.

Many counts were recorded for this clonotype. The gene calls are TRBV7-2 and TRBJ1-1; no firm D call. Trimming pared 7 bases from V and 0 bases from J, leaving 9 bases between. This CDR3 contains 13 residues. Germline V gene data show CDR1 as SGHTA and CDR2 as FQGNSA. The CDR3 nucleotides read TGTGCCAGCATCCCGAATCTGAACACTGAAGCTTTCTTT. It codes for CASIPNLNTEAFF. The whole variable domain, filled in from reference TRBV7-2 and TRBJ1-1, reads GAGVSQSPSNKVTEKGKDVELRCDPISGHTALYWYRQSLGQGLEFLIYFQGNSAPDKSGLPSDRFSAERTGGSVSTLTIQRTQQEDSAVYLCASIPNLNTEAFFGQGTRLTVV.

This clonotype was counted at least ten times. V usage is TRBV5-1 and J usage is TRBJ2-3; no firm D call. The V gene's germline CDR1 is SGHRS and CDR2 YFSETQ. Trimming stripped 0 bases from V and 3 bases from J, with 5 bases between. The CDR3 is 13 amino acids. This CDR3 is CASSLARTDTQYF. CDR3 in DNA: TGCGCCAGCAGCTTGGCCCGGACAGATACGCAGTATTTT.

The chain has TRBV19 and TRBJ2-2; D call uncertain. Germline CDR1 LNHDA, CDR2 SQIVND (reference sequence). V lost 4 bases and J lost 0, with 9 bases in between. CDR3 length: 15 residues. The CDR3, as DNA: TGTGCCAGTAGTAGGAGCAGGTCGAACACCGGGGAGCTGTTTTTT. Translated: CASSRSRSNTGELFF.

This clonotype occurred many times. The chain is built from TRBV6-2 or TRBV6-3 and TRBJ1-5; D not certain. V shed 4 bases and J shed 0 bases, with 4 bases lying between them. Germline CDR1 and CDR2: MNHEY and SVGEGT. CDR3 length: 13 residues. CDR3 bases: TGTGCCAGCAGTTCCGATAGCAATCAGCCCCAGCATTTT. This sequence encodes CASSSDSNQPQHF.

This chain joins TRBV12-3 or TRBV12-4 and TRBJ2-3; no clear D gene. The CDR3 consists of 15 residues. V was pared by 6 bases and J by 0 bases, with 13 bases between. CDR3: CASSPSAYSTDTQYF. The CDR3 coding sequence is TGTGCCAGCAGCCCCTCGGCATATAGCACAGATACGCAGTATTTT.

In its sample, this clonotype was seen once. A much larger clone lies one base from this, so it may be a read error. This chain uses TRBV4-2 with TRBJ2-3; 9 bases match TRBD1. The CDR3 length is 17 residues. Germline V gene lookup returns CDR1 LGHNA and CDR2 YNFKEQ. The CDR3 is CASSGTGKFSSTDMQYF. CDR3 nucleotide sequence: TGTGCCTCGTCTGGGACAGGGAAGTTTTCTAGCACAGATATGCAGTATTTT.

The chain is built from TRBV14 and TRBJ2-1, with 9 bases that match TRBD1. The CDR3 consists of 15 residues. J lost 6 bases, V lost 4 bases, and 7 bases had no gene match. Germline V gene sequence: CDR1 SGHDN, CDR2 FVKESK. DNA of the CDR3: TGTGCCAGCAGCCCCGGGACAGGGAGGTTCAATGAGCAGTTCTTC. Protein product: CASSPGTGRFNEQFF.